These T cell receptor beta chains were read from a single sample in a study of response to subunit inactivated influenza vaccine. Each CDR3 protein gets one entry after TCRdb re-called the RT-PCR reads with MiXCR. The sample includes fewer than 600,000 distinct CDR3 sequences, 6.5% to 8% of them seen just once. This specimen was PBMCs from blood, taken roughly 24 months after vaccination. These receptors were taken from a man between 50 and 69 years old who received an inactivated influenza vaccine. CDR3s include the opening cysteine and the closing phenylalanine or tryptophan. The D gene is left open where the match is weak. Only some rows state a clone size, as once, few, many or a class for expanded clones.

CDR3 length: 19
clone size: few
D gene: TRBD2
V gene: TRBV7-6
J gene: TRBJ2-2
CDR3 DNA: TGTGCCAGCAGCCCGCGGACGGATGGACTAGCGGGGGTAACCGGGGAGCTGTTTTTT
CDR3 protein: CASSPRTDGLAGVTGELFF

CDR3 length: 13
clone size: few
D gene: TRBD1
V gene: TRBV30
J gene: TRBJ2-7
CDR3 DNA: TGTGCCTGGCAACCGGGACAGGGCTACGAGCAGTACTTC
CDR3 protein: CAWQPGQGYEQYF

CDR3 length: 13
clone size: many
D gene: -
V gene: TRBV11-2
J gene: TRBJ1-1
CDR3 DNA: TGTGCCAGCAGCTTACGAGAGGACACTGAAGCTTTCTTT
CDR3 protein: CASSLREDTEAFF

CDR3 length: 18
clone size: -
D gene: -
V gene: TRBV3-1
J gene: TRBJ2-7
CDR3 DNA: TGTGCCAGCAGCCAAGAAATCGGTTTGAGAGTTTCATCCTACGAGCAGTACTTC
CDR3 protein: CASSQEIGLRVSSYEQYF

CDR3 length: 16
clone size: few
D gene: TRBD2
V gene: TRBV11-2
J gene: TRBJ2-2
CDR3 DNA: TGTGCCAGCAGCGGTACTAGCGAACCTGGCACCGGGGAGCTGTTTTTT
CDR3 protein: CASSGTSEPGTGELFF

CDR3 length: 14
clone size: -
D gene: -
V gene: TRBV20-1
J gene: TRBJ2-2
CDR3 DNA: TGCAGTGCTAGACGGAACCAGAACACCGGGGAGCTGTTTTTT
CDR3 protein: CSARRNQNTGELFF

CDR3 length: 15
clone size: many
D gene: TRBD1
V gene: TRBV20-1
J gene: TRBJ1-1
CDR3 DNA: TGCAGTGCGAGAAGGGACAGGGGTATCAATACTGAAGCTTTCTTT
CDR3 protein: CSARRDRGINTEAFF

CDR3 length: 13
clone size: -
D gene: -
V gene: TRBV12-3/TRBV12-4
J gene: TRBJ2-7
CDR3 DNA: TGTGCCAGCAGTTGGAGCAAGTACTACGAGCAGTACTTC
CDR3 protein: CASSWSKYYEQYF

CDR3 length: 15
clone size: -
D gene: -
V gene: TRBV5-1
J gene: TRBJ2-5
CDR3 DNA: TGCGCCAGCAGCTTTAGGGGGGACCCGCAAGAGACCCAGTACTTC
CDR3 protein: CASSFRGDPQETQYF

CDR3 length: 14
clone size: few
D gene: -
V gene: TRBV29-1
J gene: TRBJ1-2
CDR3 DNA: TGCAGCGTCTCACAGGAGGCCGCTAACTATGGCTACACCTTC
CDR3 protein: CSVSQEAANYGYTF

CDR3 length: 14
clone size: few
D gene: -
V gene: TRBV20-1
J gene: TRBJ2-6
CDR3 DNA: TGCAGTGCTCGTGTCAGGGCGGGGGCCAACGTCCTGACTTTC
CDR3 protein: CSARVRAGANVLTF

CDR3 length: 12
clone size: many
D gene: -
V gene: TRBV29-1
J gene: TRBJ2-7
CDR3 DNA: TGCAGCGTTGAATTGGGACCCTACGAGCAGTACTTC
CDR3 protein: CSVELGPYEQYF

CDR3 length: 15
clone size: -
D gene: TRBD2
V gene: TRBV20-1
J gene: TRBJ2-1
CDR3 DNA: TGCAGTGCTAATCCGCCTAGCGGGAGGGCGGTTGAGCAGTTCTTC
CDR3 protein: CSANPPSGRAVEQFF

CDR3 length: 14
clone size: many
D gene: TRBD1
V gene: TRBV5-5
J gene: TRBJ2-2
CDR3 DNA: TGTGCCAGCAGCCCTCGACAGGGCACCGGGGAGCTGTTTTTT
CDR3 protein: CASSPRQGTGELFF

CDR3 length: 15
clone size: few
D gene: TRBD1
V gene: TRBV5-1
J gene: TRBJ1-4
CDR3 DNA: TGCGCCAGCAGCGGGACAGGGGCAACTAATGAAAAACTGTTTTTT
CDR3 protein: CASSGTGATNEKLFF

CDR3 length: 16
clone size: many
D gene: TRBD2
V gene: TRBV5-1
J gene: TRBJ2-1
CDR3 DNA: TGCGCCAGCAGTCGCCAGACTAGCGGGGGGGCTTATGAGCAGTTCTTC
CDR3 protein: CASSRQTSGGAYEQFF

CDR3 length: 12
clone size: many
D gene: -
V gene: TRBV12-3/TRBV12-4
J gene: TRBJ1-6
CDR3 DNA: TGTGCCAGCAGTTTTGAATGGTCACCCCTCCACTTT
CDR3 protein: CASSFEWSPLHF

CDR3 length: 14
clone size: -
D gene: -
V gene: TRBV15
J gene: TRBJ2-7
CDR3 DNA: TGTGCCACCAGCAGAGATTGGGGGGTGATCGAGCAGTACTTC
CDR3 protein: CATSRDWGVIEQYF

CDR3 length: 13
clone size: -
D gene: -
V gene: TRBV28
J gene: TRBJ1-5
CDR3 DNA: TGTGCCAGCAGTCCTGATAGCAATCGGCCCCAGAATTTT
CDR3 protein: CASSPDSNRPQNF

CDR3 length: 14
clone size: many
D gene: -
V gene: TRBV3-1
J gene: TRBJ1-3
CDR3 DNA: TGTGCCAGCAGCCAAGAGCCAGGCTCCGACACCATATATTTT
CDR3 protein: CASSQEPGSDTIYF

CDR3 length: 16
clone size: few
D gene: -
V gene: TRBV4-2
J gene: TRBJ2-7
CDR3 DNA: TGTGCCAGCAGCCACGATACCGGGACATTAAGGTCCGAGCAGTACTTC
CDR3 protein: CASSHDTGTLRSEQYF

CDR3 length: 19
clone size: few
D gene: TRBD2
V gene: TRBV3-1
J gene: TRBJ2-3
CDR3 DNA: TGTGCCAGCAGCCAAGATAGGACAGCGGGGGGATCTCCTAGTGATACGCAGTATTTT
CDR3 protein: CASSQDRTAGGSPSDTQYF

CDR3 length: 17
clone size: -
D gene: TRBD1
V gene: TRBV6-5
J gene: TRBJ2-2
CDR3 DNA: TGTGCCAGCAGTTCCCCAGGGGGACAGGGGGGCACCGGGGAGCTGTTTTTT
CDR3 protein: CASSSPGGQGGTGELFF

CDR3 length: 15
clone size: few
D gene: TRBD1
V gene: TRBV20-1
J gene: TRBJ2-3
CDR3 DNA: TGCAGTGCAACTAGGGGGGACAGGAGCACAGATACGCAGTATTTT
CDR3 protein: CSATRGDRSTDTQYF

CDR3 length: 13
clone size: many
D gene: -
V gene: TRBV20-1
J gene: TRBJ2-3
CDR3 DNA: TGCAGTGCTAACTGGAAAGGGGCAGATACGCAGTATTTT
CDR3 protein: CSANWKGADTQYF

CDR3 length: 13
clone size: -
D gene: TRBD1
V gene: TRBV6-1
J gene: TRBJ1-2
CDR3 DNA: TGTGCCAGCAGCCTGACAGGGCCGGGGGGCTACACCTTC
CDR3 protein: CASSLTGPGGYTF

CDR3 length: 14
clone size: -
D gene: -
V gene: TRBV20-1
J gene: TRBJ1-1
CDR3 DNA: TGCAGTGCTAGTTCCGGACAGATGAACACTGAAGCTTTCTTT
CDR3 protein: CSASSGQMNTEAFF

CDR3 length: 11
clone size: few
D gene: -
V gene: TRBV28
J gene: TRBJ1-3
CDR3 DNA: TGTGCCAGCAGTTTTTTAAACACCATATATTTT
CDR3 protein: CASSFLNTIYF

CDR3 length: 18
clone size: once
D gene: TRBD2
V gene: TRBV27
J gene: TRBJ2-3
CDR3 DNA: TGTGCCAGCAGTTCAAGGTTAGGAGCGGGACCTAGCACAGATACGCAGTATTTT
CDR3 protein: CASSSRLGAGPSTDTQYF

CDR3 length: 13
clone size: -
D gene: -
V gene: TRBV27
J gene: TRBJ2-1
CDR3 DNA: TGTGCCAGCAGCCGGAGGGCCCTCAATGAGCAGTTCTTC
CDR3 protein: CASSRRALNEQFF

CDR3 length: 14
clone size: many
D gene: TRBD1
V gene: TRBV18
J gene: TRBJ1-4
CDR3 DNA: TGTGCCAGCTCACCACGACAGGGGGCTGAAAAACTGTTTTTT
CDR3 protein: CASSPRQGAEKLFF

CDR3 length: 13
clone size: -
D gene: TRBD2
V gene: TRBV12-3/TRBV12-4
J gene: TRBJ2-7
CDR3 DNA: TGTGCCAGCAGCGGGGGGTTCCCCAACGAGCAGTACTTC
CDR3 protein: CASSGGFPNEQYF

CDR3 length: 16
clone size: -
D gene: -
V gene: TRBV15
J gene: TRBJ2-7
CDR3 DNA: TGTGCCACCAGCAGAGATCCCGCAGGTCCTTCCTACGAGCAGTACTTC
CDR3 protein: CATSRDPAGPSYEQYF

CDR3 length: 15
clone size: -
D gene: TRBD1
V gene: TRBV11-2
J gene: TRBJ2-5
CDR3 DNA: TGTGCCAGCAGCCCCAGGAACAGGGGTCAAGAGACCCAGTACTTC
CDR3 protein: CASSPRNRGQETQYF

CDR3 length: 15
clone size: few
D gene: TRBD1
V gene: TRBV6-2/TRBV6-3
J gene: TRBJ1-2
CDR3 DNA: TGTGCCAGCAGCCCCGGGACAGGAGCTTACTATGGCTACACCTTC
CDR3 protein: CASSPGTGAYYGYTF

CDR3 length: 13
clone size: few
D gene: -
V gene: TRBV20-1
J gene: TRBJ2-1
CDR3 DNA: TGCAGTGCCGACCACCCTTGGAGCTATGAGCAGTTCTTC
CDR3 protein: CSADHPWSYEQFF

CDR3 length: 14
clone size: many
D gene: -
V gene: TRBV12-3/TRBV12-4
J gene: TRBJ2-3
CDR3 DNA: TGTGCCAGCAGTTTGTCTAGTAGCACAGATACGCAGTATTTT
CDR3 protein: CASSLSSSTDTQYF

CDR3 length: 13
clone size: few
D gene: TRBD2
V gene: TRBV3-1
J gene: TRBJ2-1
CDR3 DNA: TGTGCCAGCAGACTAGCGGGATTAAATGAGCAGTTCTTC
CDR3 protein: CASRLAGLNEQFF

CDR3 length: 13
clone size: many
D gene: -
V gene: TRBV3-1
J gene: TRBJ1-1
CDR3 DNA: TGTGCCAGCAGCCCCGGGACACCCGATGCATCTTTCTTT
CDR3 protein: CASSPGTPDASFF

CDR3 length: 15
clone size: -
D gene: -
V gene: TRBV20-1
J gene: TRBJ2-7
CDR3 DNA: TGCAGTGCTAGAGATCCGAGGCAGTCCTCCTACGAGCAGTACTTC
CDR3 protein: CSARDPRQSSYEQYF

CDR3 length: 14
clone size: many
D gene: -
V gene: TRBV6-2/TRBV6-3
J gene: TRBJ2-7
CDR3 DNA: TGTGCCAGCAGTTCGCGGGACATTTCGGACGAGCAGTACTTC
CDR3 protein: CASSSRDISDEQYF